The T cell receptor beta chain under discussion was sequenced for a study of T cells after yellow fever vaccination. Study summary: Preparation of fractions with low cell numbers was performed using SMART-Seq v4 Ultra Low Input.

A single record per CDR3 protein comes from TCRdb applying MiXCR to the 5' RACE reads. This sample has a few hundred thousand distinct CDR3 sequences, with 8% to 9.5% found just once. From germline, CDR1 is SGHAT and CDR2 FQDESV (reference sequence). V shed 8 bases and J shed 0 bases, with 16 bases lying between them. CDR3 length equals 15 residues. This clonotype has just a few counts. Antigen unknown. Notes on the study in general: Weaker, the secondary response had a peak occurring faster, on day 5 versus 15. Sorted repertoires could include abundant contaminating clonotypes from bulk cells.

This chain joins TRBV11-1 and TRBJ2-5; TRBD1 might be the D (6 bases). The sample consisted of PBMCs, taken around 45 days after the first yellow fever vaccination. This TCR came from a man younger than 30 who received the YFV17D yellow fever vaccine. This chain's CDR3 is CASAKSGTNQETQYF. The CDR3 region has the DNA TGTGCCAGCGCAAAATCCGGGACAAACCAAGAGACCCAGTACTTC.